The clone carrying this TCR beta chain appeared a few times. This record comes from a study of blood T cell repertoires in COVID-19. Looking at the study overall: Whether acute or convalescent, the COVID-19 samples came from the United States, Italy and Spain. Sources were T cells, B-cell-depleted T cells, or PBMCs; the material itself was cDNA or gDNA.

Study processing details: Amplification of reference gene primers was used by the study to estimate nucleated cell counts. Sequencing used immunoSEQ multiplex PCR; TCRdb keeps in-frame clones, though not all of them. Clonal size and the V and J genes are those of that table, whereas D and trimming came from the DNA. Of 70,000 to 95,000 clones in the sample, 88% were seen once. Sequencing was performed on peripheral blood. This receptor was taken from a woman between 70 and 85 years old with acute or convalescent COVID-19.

Here the CDR3 DNA reads TGTGCCAGCAGCTCCCTCCTGTCGACAGGGGGTATTGGCTACACCTTC. This gives the protein CASSSLLSTGGIGYTF. This chain uses TRBV5-4 with TRBJ1-2, with 9 nucleotides matching TRBD1. This CDR3 comprises 16 residues. Germline V gives CDR1 SGHNT, CDR2 YYREEE (reference sequence). V shed 3 bases, J shed 7 bases, and the junction held 13 bases outside the gene matches. Using reference TRBV5-4 and TRBJ1-2 for the parts outside the CDR3, the full variable domain is ETGVTQSPTHLIKTRGQQVTLRCSSQSGHNTVSWYQQALGQGPQFIFQYYREEENGRGNFPPRFSGLQFPNYSSELNVNALELDDSALYLCASSSLLSTGGIGYTFGSGTRLTVV.